The clone carrying this TCR beta chain was detected only a few times. Trimming left V 4 bases short and J 3 bases short, with 9 bases between. Germline CDR1 reads SGHTA; CDR2 reads FQGNSA. The CDR3 sequence is 13 residues long. The data belong to a study of early T cells in non-severe SARS-CoV-2 infection. TCRdb reanalysed the 5' RACE reads using MiXCR and keeps one entry per CDR3 protein. The sample yields 90,000 to 120,000 distinct CDR3 sequences, around 10% seen once. V and J are TRBV7-2 and TRBJ1-1; D is uncertain. What was sequenced was whole blood. The source of this sequence is an adult who was a healthcare worker with PCR-confirmed SARS-CoV-2 infection or an uninfected control (not recorded which). CDR3 residues: CASSSESYTEAFF. The CDR3 region has the DNA TGTGCCAGCAGCTCTGAATCCTACACTGAAGCTTTCTTT.